Reported below is one T cell receptor (beta chain). The sample comes from a study of blood T cell repertoires in COVID-19. Study-level background: The cDNA or gDNA used as material had been derived from T cells, B-cell-depleted T cells, or PBMCs.

TCRdb's copy holds only in-frame clones and misses some; the assay was immunoSEQ multiplex PCR. The data contain roughly 230,000 clones, 90% of them seen just once; the ten biggest clones take up approximately 2.1%. V shed 0 bases and J 3 bases; nucleotides not matched to a gene: 8. CDR3 length: 19 residues. CDR1 is MNHEY and CDR2 is SVGEGT in the germline V gene. The receptor was isolated from an older woman with COVID-19, enrolled during active disease. Sequenced material: peripheral blood. The chain recombines TRBV6-2 or TRBV6-3 with TRBJ2-7, with 16 bases matching TRBD2. The CDR3 DNA reads as TGTGCCAGCAGTTACTCGAAGGGACTAGCGGGGGGGACCCTCTACGAGCAGTACTTC. Its protein product is CASSYSKGLAGGTLYEQYF.